These 27 T cell receptor beta chains share one sample of origin, sequenced in a study of OX40 agonist ivuxolimab in advanced cancers. Here immunoSEQ multiplex PCR was the method, and the copy in TCRdb shows in-frame clones only, minus some. The sample includes about 82,000 clones, approximately 85% seen only once; the top ten take 2% to 2.5%. The sequences come from CD4+ or CD8+ T cells sorted from blood, collected in a trial of the OX40 agonist ivuxolimab. The source is an adult with an advanced solid tumor such as melanoma, head and neck, liver or kidney cancer.

The chain employs TRBV5-1 and TRBJ1-6, with D unclear. This CDR3 spans 15 amino acids. V was cut by 1 base and J by 7 bases, with 12 bases left in between. Germline V CDR1 and CDR2: SGHRS, YFSETQ. The CDR3 DNA is TGCGCCAGCAGCTTGTCTGGACCCTTAAATTCACCCCTCCACTTT. Translated: CASSLSGPLNSPLHF.

V usage is TRBV14 and J usage is TRBJ1-5; D call uncertain. Trimming stripped 2 bases from V and 8 bases from J, with 19 bases between. Germline loops: CDR1 SGHDN, CDR2 FVKESK. The CDR3 has 16 amino acids. The CDR3 loop is CASSQTKQRYRKPQHF. Written as DNA, the CDR3 is TGTGCCAGCAGCCAAACTAAACAAAGATACCGGAAGCCCCAGCATTTT.

Remarks on this clone: Compared with germline, one end of the junction differs, possibly owing to a read error. This rearrangement joins TRBV28 to TRBJ1-1; tentatively, D is TRBD1 (5 bases). This CDR3 is 14 amino acids long. CDR1 is MDHEN, CDR2 SYDVKM, per germline. The chain's CDR3 is CASSLGGTAKKGSF. Written as DNA, the CDR3 is TGTGCCAGCAGTTTGGGAGGGACGGCTAAAAAAGGTTCCTTT.

The V and J genes are TRBV11-2 and TRBJ1-1; no reliable D call. Trimming removed 0 bases at V and 7 bases at J, with 6 bases between. The CDR3 totals 12 residues. CDR1 is SGHAT, CDR2 FQNNGV, per germline. In DNA, the CDR3 is TGTGCCAGCAGCTTAGACGTCTTTGAAGCTTTCTTT. Protein sequence: CASSLDVFEAFF.

The CDR3 sequence: CASSLRTGGMTF. Written as DNA, the CDR3 is TGTGCCAGCAGCTTAAGGACAGGGGGAATGACCTTC. This chain joins TRBV5-4 and TRBJ1-2, with TRBD1 matching 10 bases. Germline V gene data show CDR1 as SGHNT and CDR2 as YYREEE (reference sequence). Trimming took 2 bases from V and 14 from J; bases not matched to a gene: 6. The CDR3 sequence is 12 residues long.

The sample holds a few counts of this clone. The rearrangement links TRBV4-1 to TRBJ2-7; the match to TRBD1 covers 8 bases. V lost 3 bases to trimming and J lost 2 bases; unmatched junction nucleotides: 6. The CDR3 loop spans 15 amino acids. Germline CDR1 and CDR2: MGHRA and YSYEKL. DNA for the CDR3: TGCGCCAGCAGCCATGACAGGGGTTTGACCTACGAGCAGTACTTC. Protein sequence: CASSHDRGLTYEQYF.

This clone was seen once. The chain employs TRBV19 and TRBJ2-3; TRBD2 agrees at 10 bases. Per the germline V gene, CDR1 is LNHDA and CDR2 is SQIVND (reference sequence). The length of the CDR3 is 16 residues. With 2 bases clipped from V and 2 bases from J, the junction kept 4 bases outside the gene matches. The CDR3 loop reads CASSIIAGGLTDTQYF. DNA of the CDR3: TGTGCCAGTAGTATAATAGCGGGGGGTCTCACAGATACGCAGTATTTT.

For this clone: This specimen includes other DNA sequences encoding the same CDR3. V gene TRBV28 combines with J gene TRBJ2-5; no clear D gene. V lost 5 bases and J 5 bases, leaving 9 bases between the germline ends. Per the germline V gene, CDR1 is MDHEN and CDR2 is SYDVKM. This CDR3 is 12 amino acids long. CDR3 amino acids: CASSLLGETQYF. DNA for the CDR3: TGTGCCAGCAGTCTCCTGGGGGAGACCCAGTACTTC. The full variable domain, completed using reference TRBV28 and TRBJ2-5, is DVKVTQSSRYLVKRTGEKVFLECVQDMDHENMFWYRQDPGLGLRLIYFSYDVKMKEKGDIPEGYSVSREKKERFSLILESASTNQTSMYLCASSLLGETQYFGPGTRLLVL.

The J gene is TRBJ1-1, the V gene TRBV7-6; tentatively, D is TRBD1 (6 bases). The CDR3 runs to 15 residues. V shed 5 bases and J shed 0 bases, with 13 bases lying between them. Germline V gene lookup returns CDR1 SGHVS and CDR2 FNYEAQ. For the CDR3, the DNA is TGTGCCAGCAGCCAACTACAGGGACTGAACACTGAAGCTTTCTTT. This translates into CASSQLQGLNTEAFF.

Regarding this clone: Additional DNA sequences in this sample encode the identical CDR3. The rearrangement links TRBV28 to TRBJ1-6; the D is unclear. The CDR3 is made up of 15 amino acids. Germline CDR1 and CDR2: MDHEN and SYDVKM. V gave up 3 bases and J gave up 0 bases, with 6 bases separating them. CDR3 sequence: CASSFSSSYNSPLHF. The CDR3 nucleotides are TGTGCCAGCAGTTTCTCTAGCTCCTATAATTCACCCCTCCACTTT.

CDR3 region: CASSEALDRVYEQYF. CDR3 in DNA: TGTGCCAGCAGTGAAGCGTTGGACAGGGTCTACGAGCAGTACTTC. The chain joins TRBV6-1 to TRBJ2-7; 8 positions match TRBD1. This CDR3 contains 15 residues. With V trimmed by 0 bases and J by 3 bases, 4 bases remained unmatched. From germline, CDR1 is MNHNS and CDR2 SASEGT.

This chain joins TRBV7-2 and TRBJ2-1; possibly TRBD1 for D (5 bases). V lost 3 bases, J lost 4 bases, and 10 bases lay in between. Germline CDR1 and CDR2: SGHTA and FQGNSA. CDR3 length: 14 amino acids. The chain's CDR3 is CASSFLDRYNEQFF. In nucleotides, the CDR3 is TGTGCCAGCAGCTTCCTTGACAGATACAATGAGCAGTTCTTC.

This chain joins TRBV28 and TRBJ2-5, with 7 nucleotides matching TRBD1. Germline values: CDR1 MDHEN, CDR2 SYDVKM. The CDR3 contains 15 residues. The ends lost 7 bases at V and 2 bases at J; junction bases unmatched: 10. The CDR3 here is CASIEDRDRQETQYF. The CDR3 DNA follows: TGTGCCAGCATCGAAGACCGGGACAGACAAGAGACCCAGTACTTC.

The chain combines TRBV20-1 with TRBJ2-7, with 7 bases that match TRBD1. V lost 7 bases to trimming and J lost 5 bases; unmatched junction nucleotides: 5. The CDR3 extends over 11 amino acids. The germline gives CDR1 DFQATT, CDR2 SNEGSKA (reference sequence). The CDR3 here is CSVATGDEQYF. The CDR3 coding sequence is TGCAGTGTAGCAACAGGGGACGAGCAGTACTTC.

Only one count was recorded for this clone. The chain couples TRBV18 to TRBJ2-3; D may be TRBD1 (6 bases). The germline V gene encodes CDR1 KGHSH and CDR2 LQKENI. The CDR3 consists of 16 residues. V was shortened by 1 base and J by 0 bases, with 11 bases between the two germline ends. The CDR3 nucleotides are TGTGCCAGCTCACCACAACAGGGCCCTAGCACAGATACGCAGTATTTT. This sequence encodes CASSPQQGPSTDTQYF.

The V gene is TRBV15, the J gene TRBJ2-1; D is unresolved. The CDR3 is made up of 15 amino acids. In germline, CDR1 is LNHNV, CDR2 YYDKDF (reference sequence). V lost 0 bases, J lost 0 bases, and 6 bases lay in between. CDR3 loop: CATSREHNSYNEQFF. The CDR3 coding sequence is TGTGCCACCAGCAGAGAACACAACTCCTACAATGAGCAGTTCTTC.

This clone was counted only a few times. The chain joins TRBV27 to TRBJ2-5; 9 nucleotides match TRBD2. The germline CDR1 and CDR2 sequences are MNHEY and SMNVEV (reference sequence). V lost 5 bases to trimming and J lost 2 bases; unmatched junction nucleotides: 12. The CDR3 has 17 residues. CDR3 bases: TGTGCCAGCAGTCCCCGCCGGGGAGCGGGGGGTCAAGAGACCCAGTACTTC. Its protein product is CASSPRRGAGGQETQYF.

The J gene is TRBJ1-2, the V gene TRBV5-5, with a possible D match to TRBD1 (5 bases). V shed 0 bases and J shed 4 bases, with 13 bases lying between them. The CDR3 loop spans 15 amino acids. Germline CDR1 reads SGHKS; CDR2 reads YYEKEE (reference sequence). CDR3 loop: CASSLVASGGYGYTF. The CDR3 DNA sequence: TGTGCCAGCAGCTTGGTGGCATCCGGGGGCTATGGCTACACCTTC.

This clone came up a few times. The chain links TRBV5-4 to TRBJ2-1; D gene unclear. Germline lookup yields CDR1 SGHNT and CDR2 YYREEE (reference sequence). The CDR3 contains 12 residues. Trimming took 4 bases from V and 5 from J, leaving 7 bases between them. Here the CDR3 reads CASSTRNNEQFF. Written as DNA, the CDR3 is TGTGCCAGCAGCACGCGTAACAATGAGCAGTTCTTC. Together with reference TRBV5-4 and TRBJ2-1, the CDR3 gives the full variable domain: ETGVTQSPTHLIKTRGQQVTLRCSSQSGHNTVSWYQQALGQGPQFIFQYYREEENGRGNFPPRFSGLQFPNYSSELNVNALELDDSALYLCASSTRNNEQFFGPGTRLTVL.

This chain links TRBV28 with TRBJ1-4; D not certain. Trimming removed 3 bases from V and 8 bases from J, with 13 bases in between. The CDR3 totals 14 residues. The germline V gene encodes CDR1 MDHEN and CDR2 SYDVKM. CDR3 sequence reads: CASSLPGRGEKLFF. In DNA, the CDR3 is TGTGCCAGCAGTTTGCCCGGCCGGGGAGAAAAACTGTTTTTT.

The CDR3 reads CASSGGDRGSSPLHF. As DNA, the CDR3 is TGTGCCAGCAGTGGGGGCGACAGGGGGAGTTCACCCCTCCACTTT. The chain combines TRBV2 with TRBJ1-6; 9 nucleotides line up with TRBD1. CDR3 length equals 15 residues. The trim removed 4 bases at V and 9 bases at J, leaving 7 bases unmatched. Per the germline V gene, CDR1 is SNHLY and CDR2 is FYNNEI. Together with reference TRBV2 and TRBJ1-6, the CDR3 gives the full variable domain: EPEVTQTPSHQVTQMGQEVILRCVPISNHLYFYWYRQILGQKVEFLVSFYNNEISEKSEIFDDQFSVERPDGSNFTLKIRSTKLEDSAMYFCASSGGDRGSSPLHFGNGTRLTVT.

The CDR3: CARSLATGILRNTIYF. The CDR3 DNA is TGTGCCAGAAGCTTAGCCACAGGGATACTGAGAAACACCATATATTTT. This chain joins TRBV7-5 and TRBJ1-3; the table assigns TRBD1, which was not confirmed against the DNA. TRBV7-5 is designated a pseudogene. The CDR3 contains 16 residues.

The chain links TRBV27 to TRBJ2-7, with a possible D match to TRBD1 (5 bases). CDR1 MNHEY and CDR2 SMNVEV come from the germline V gene (reference sequence). This CDR3 region has 13 residues. V lost 2 bases and J lost 7, with 12 bases in between. The chain's CDR3 is CASSLNRQWEQYF. The CDR3 DNA follows: TGTGCCAGCAGTTTAAACCGACAGTGGGAGCAGTACTTC.

CDR3 residues: CAWSPTSGPYEQYF. DNA of the CDR3: TGTGCCTGGAGTCCAACTAGCGGTCCCTACGAGCAGTACTTC. The V and J genes are TRBV30 and TRBJ2-7; 8 nucleotides align to TRBD2. V shed 2 bases, J shed 2 bases, and the junction held 5 bases outside the gene matches. CDR3 length equals 14 residues. From germline, CDR1 is GTSNPN and CDR2 SVGIG (reference sequence). Variable domain in full (rest from reference TRBV30 and TRBJ2-7): SQTIHQWPATLVQPVGSPLSLECTVEGTSNPNLYWYRQAAGRGLQLLFYSVGIGQISSEVPQNLSASRPQDRQFILSSKKLLLSDSGFYLCAWSPTSGPYEQYFGPGTRLTVT.

This chain uses TRBV5-1 with TRBJ1-4; 8 bases map to TRBD1. Germline V lookup: CDR1 SGHRS, CDR2 YFSETQ. V was pared by 5 bases and J by 8 bases, with 14 bases of the junction left unmatched. The CDR3 covers 16 residues. CDR3: CASRTGQGSSYEKLFF. The CDR3 DNA follows: TGCGCCAGCAGAACTGGACAGGGAAGTTCATACGAAAAACTGTTTTTT. Full variable domain (rest looked up from reference TRBV5-1 and TRBJ1-4): KAGVTQTPRYLIKTRGQQVTLSCSPISGHRSVSWYQQTPGQGLQFLFEYFSETQRNKGNFPGRFSGRQFSNSRSEMNVSTLELGDSALYLCASRTGQGSSYEKLFFGSGTQLSVL.

The chain is built from TRBV6-5 and TRBJ1-1, with D uncertain. Germline CDR1 and CDR2: MNHEY and SVGAGI. This CDR3 has 15 residues. The V and J ends lost 6 bases and 2 bases respectively, with 16 bases between them. The CDR3 DNA is TGTGCCAGCAGACCCCCGGTGGGATTCAACACTGAAGCTTTCTTT. This gives the protein CASRPPVGFNTEAFF.

This clone was counted a single time. The chain has TRBV19 and TRBJ1-5; 7 nucleotides line up with TRBD1. CDR3 length equals 13 residues. Unmatched junction bases numbered 5, after V lost 7 bases and J lost 5 bases. Germline CDR1 and CDR2: LNHDA and SQIVND (reference sequence). For the CDR3, the DNA is TGTGCCAGTACCACAGGGGTGCATCAGCCCCAGCATTTT. Residues: CASTTGVHQPQHF.